This passage covers 2 T cell receptor beta chains from one sample sequenced in a study of blood T cell repertoires in COVID-19. Generated by immunoSEQ multiplex PCR, the TCRdb table keeps only in-frame clones and is missing some. The sample includes some 270,000 clones, about nine tenths of them seen just once. The source material was peripheral blood. The receptors were sampled from an older woman who had recovered from COVID-19.

The chain joins TRBV15 to TRBJ2-3; TRBD2 aligns across 7 bases. V lost 1 base, J lost 0 bases, and 7 bases stayed unmatched. CDR1 LNHNV and CDR2 YYDKDF come from the germline V gene (reference sequence). CDR3 size: 17 residues. The CDR3, as DNA: TGTGCCACCAGCAGAGTGGTACTAGCGCAGAGCACAGATACGCAGTATTTT. Its translation: CATSRVVLAQSTDTQYF.

The V and J genes are TRBV29-1 and TRBJ2-7, with a weak D call TRBD1 (5 bases). The V gene's germline CDR1 is SQVTM and CDR2 ANQGSEA. CDR3 length: 12 residues. The V end lost 4 bases, the J end lost 2 bases, and 9 bases lay between the germline ends. Written as DNA, the CDR3 is TGCAGCGTTGTCGGACAAACCTACGAGCAGTACTTC. Its translation is CSVVGQTYEQYF.